Presented here are 22 T cell receptor beta chains from one specimen sequenced in a study of blood T cell repertoires in COVID-19. Measured with immunoSEQ multiplex PCR; TCRdb has only the in-frame clones, and not every one. The data contain over 70,000 clones, 75% to 85% of them singletons. The source material was peripheral blood. These receptors were taken from a woman older than 75 with acute or convalescent COVID-19.

The chain recombines TRBV7-9 with TRBJ1-5, with a tentative D call TRBD1 (5 bases). The germline CDR1 and CDR2 sequences are SEHNR and FQNEAQ (reference sequence). This CDR3 contains 15 residues. Trimming left V 0 bases short and J 3 bases short, with 9 bases between. The CDR3 loop reads CASSLAAGDNQPQHF. CDR3 in DNA: TGTGCCAGCAGCTTAGCAGCGGGGGACAATCAGCCCCAGCATTTT.

This chain uses TRBV7-3 with TRBJ1-6; 7 bases line up with TRBD1. With V trimmed by 0 bases and J by 4 bases, 0 bases remained unmatched. Germline assignment: CDR1 SGHTA and CDR2 FQGTGA. The CDR3 contains 15 residues. CDR3: CASSLTGQYNSPLHF. The CDR3 nucleotides read TGTGCCAGCAGCTTAACGGGACAGTATAATTCACCCCTCCACTTT. Variable domain in full (rest from reference TRBV7-3 and TRBJ1-6): GAGVSQTPSNKVTEKGKYVELRCDPISGHTALYWYRQSLGQGPEFLIYFQGTGAADDSGLPNDRFFAVRPEGSVSTLKIQRTERGDSAVYLCASSLTGQYNSPLHFGNGTRLTVT.

This rearrangement joins TRBV12-5 to TRBJ1-1; D not certain. The CDR3 covers 13 residues. Germline assignment: CDR1 LGHNT and CDR2 FRNRAP. V was pared by 3 bases and J by 5 bases, with 10 bases between. CDR3 sequence reads: CASGLEAGTEAFF. CDR3 coding DNA: TGTGCTAGTGGTTTAGAGGCGGGAACTGAAGCTTTCTTT. The full variable domain, its missing parts supplied by reference TRBV12-5 and TRBJ1-1, is DARVTQTPRHKVTEMGQEVTMRCQPILGHNTVFWYRQTMMQGLELLAYFRNRAPLDDSGMPKDRFSAEMPDATLATLKIQPSEPRDSAVYFCASGLEAGTEAFFGQGTRLTVV.

This sequence joins TRBV30 and TRBJ2-5, with 9 bases matching TRBD2. Trimming cost V 6 bases and J 4 bases; bases outside gene matches: 9. In germline, CDR1 is GTSNPN, CDR2 SVGIG (reference sequence). There are 14 residues in the CDR3. The CDR3 spells CACIPGLAPETQYF. CDR3 sequence (DNA): TGTGCCTGTATTCCGGGACTAGCTCCAGAGACCCAGTACTTC.

The V gene is TRBV4-1, the J gene TRBJ1-4, with a tentative D call TRBD1 (6 bases). The germline V gene encodes CDR1 MGHRA and CDR2 YSYEKL. V was clipped by 0 bases and J by 4 bases, with 12 bases between them. The CDR3 consists of 16 residues. CDR3 amino acids: CASSQEVTRGNEKLFF. The CDR3 nucleotides are TGCGCCAGCAGCCAAGAAGTAACCAGGGGTAATGAAAAACTGTTTTTT.

V gene TRBV12-3 or TRBV12-4 combines with J gene TRBJ2-7, with D tentatively TRBD1 (5 bases). V lost 5 bases and J lost 3, with 11 bases in between. The CDR3 has 13 residues. The CDR3 spells CASSARTHYEQYF. The CDR3 bases are TGTGCCAGCAGTGCCCGGACACACTACGAGCAGTACTTC.

This sequence joins TRBV11-2 and TRBJ1-3, with D unresolved. The CDR3 covers 13 residues. V was trimmed by 2 bases and J by 8 bases, leaving 10 bases between them. CDR1 SGHAT and CDR2 FQNNGV come from the germline V gene. CDR3 sequence (DNA): TGTGCCAGCAGCTTAAGAGGGCTAGACACCATATATTTT. This sequence encodes CASSLRGLDTIYF.

In this sample, this clone turned up a few times. J is TRBJ1-6 and V is TRBV7-9, with 10 bases fitting TRBD1. Per germline, CDR1 SEHNR and CDR2 FQNEAQ (reference sequence). The length of the CDR3 is 13 residues. The chain's CDR3 is CGAGQGDNSPLHF. The CDR3 bases are TGTGGCGCCGGACAGGGGGACAATTCACCCCTCCACTTT. Supplemented by reference TRBV7-9 and TRBJ1-6, the full variable domain reads DTGVSQNPRHKITKRGQNVTFRCDPISEHNRLYWYRQTLGQGPEFLTYFQNEAQLEKSRLLSDRFSAERPKGSFSTLEIQRTEQGDSAMYLCGAGQGDNSPLHFGNGTRLTVT.

The chain combines TRBV3-1 (or the pseudogene TRBV3-2) with TRBJ2-2; 8 bases line up with TRBD2. Germline loops: CDR1 LGHDT, CDR2 YNNKEL (reference sequence). J gave up 6 bases and V 4 bases, and 1 base lay outside the gene matches. This CDR3 is built from 13 residues. The CDR3 protein is CASSRRGAGELFF. CDR3 coding DNA: TGTGCCAGCAGCCGGCGGGGGGCCGGGGAGCTGTTTTTT.

This chain joins TRBV3-1 (or the pseudogene TRBV3-2) and TRBJ1-2; TRBD1 matches 9 bases. Germline V gene sequence: CDR1 LGHDT, CDR2 YNNKEL (reference sequence). Trimming cost V 7 bases and J 4 bases; bases outside gene matches: 13. The CDR3 runs 16 residues. The CDR3: CASTPWTGAQAYGYTF. DNA for the CDR3: TGTGCCAGCACCCCCTGGACAGGGGCACAGGCCTATGGCTACACCTTC.

This sequence joins TRBV19 and TRBJ1-1; D gene uncertain. V lost 3 bases to trimming and J lost 1 base, with 9 bases between them. CDR1 is LNHDA, CDR2 SQIVND, per germline (reference sequence). The CDR3 sequence is 14 residues long. CDR3 sequence: CASSIPGRNTEAFF. CDR3 DNA sequence: TGTGCCAGTAGTATCCCTGGGAGGAACACTGAAGCTTTCTTT. Based on the CDR3 plus reference TRBV19 and TRBJ1-1, the full variable domain is DGGITQSPKYLFRKEGQNVTLSCEQNLNHDAMYWYRQDPGQGLRLIYYSQIVNDFQKGDIAEGYSVSREKKESFPLTVTSAQKNPTAFYLCASSIPGRNTEAFFGQGTRLTVV.

This clone was seen a few times. V is TRBV5-1 and J is TRBJ1-2, with a weak D call TRBD1 (6 bases). CDR3 size: 14 residues. CDR1 is SGHRS, CDR2 YFSETQ, per germline. Trimming took off 4 bases at V and 3 bases at J, with 13 bases between the two ends. Here the CDR3 reads CASSVSGADYGYTF. The CDR3 DNA follows: TGCGCCAGCAGCGTTTCAGGGGCCGACTATGGCTACACCTTC.

The chain links TRBV12-2 to TRBJ1-5. TRBV12-2 is termed a pseudogene. The CDR3 sequence is 14 residues long. This CDR3 reads CASRPGRGDQPQHF. CDR3 nucleotide sequence: TGTGCAAGTCGCCCGGGCCGGGGAGATCAGCCCCAGCATTTT.

The rearrangement uses TRBV6-5 and TRBJ2-5, with D possibly being TRBD2 (5 bases). V was clipped by 3 bases and J by 5 bases, with 7 bases between them. Germline CDR1 is MNHEY and CDR2 is SVGAGI. The CDR3 totals 12 residues. The CDR3 is CASSYTGETQYF. Written as DNA, the CDR3 is TGTGCCAGCAGTTATACGGGGGAGACCCAGTACTTC.

The V call is TRBV7-2, the J call TRBJ2-2, with 9 bases aligning to TRBD2. Trimming cost V 4 bases and J 5 bases; bases outside gene matches: 5. Germline CDR1 SGHTA, CDR2 FQGNSA. This CDR3 has 15 residues. CDR3 in DNA: TGTGCCAGCAGCTCTAGCGGGATAGGGACCGGGGAGCTGTTTTTT. Its translation is CASSSSGIGTGELFF.

This clone has only a few counts. The chain uses TRBV7-9 and TRBJ1-6; D gene ambiguous. Trimming took 0 bases from V and 9 from J, leaving 6 bases between them. This CDR3 comprises 13 residues. Per germline, CDR1 SEHNR and CDR2 FQNEAQ (reference sequence). CDR3 DNA: TGTGCCAGCAGCTTAGCACTGAGTTCACCCCTCCACTTT. Encoded protein: CASSLALSSPLHF.

The chain uses TRBV5-1 and TRBJ2-1; D is possibly TRBD1 (6 bases). Germline CDR1 SGHRS, CDR2 YFSETQ. The V end lost 0 bases, the J end lost 4 bases, and 11 bases lay between the germline ends. This CDR3 has 15 amino acids. The CDR3 loop reads CASSLAVTGYNEQFF. Written as DNA, the CDR3 is TGCGCCAGCAGCTTGGCGGTCACAGGGTACAATGAGCAGTTCTTC.

The chain joins TRBV19 to TRBJ2-5, with a weak D call TRBD2 (6 bases). V lost 5 bases and J lost 1, with 11 bases in between. The CDR3 has 14 residues. Germline-derived CDR1 and CDR2 are LNHDA and SQIVND (reference sequence). CDR3 sequence (DNA): TGTGCCAGTAGTTGGCGGAGGGGCCAAGAGACCCAGTACTTC. This translates into CASSWRRGQETQYF.

The rearrangement joins TRBV5-1 to TRBJ2-1; D might be TRBD2 (5 bases). Germline-derived CDR1 and CDR2 are SGHRS and YFSETQ. This CDR3 is 13 amino acids long. V shed 4 bases and J shed 6 bases, with 11 bases lying between them. As DNA, the CDR3 is TGCGCCAGCAGCGCTCAGACTACCAATGAGCAGTTCTTC. It yields the protein CASSAQTTNEQFF.

The gene calls are TRBV5-1 and TRBJ2-7, with TRBD2 identical over 12 bases. V was clipped by 0 bases and J by 2 bases; unmatched bases: 6. CDR3 length: 17 residues. Germline CDR1 and CDR2: SGHRS and YFSETQ. In DNA form, the CDR3 reads TGCGCCAGCAGCTTGGGCAGGACTAGCGGGGCTACCTACGAGCAGTACTTC. Its protein product is CASSLGRTSGATYEQYF.

The chain is built from TRBV6-5 and TRBJ2-1; 10 nucleotides match TRBD1. This CDR3 has 14 amino acids. CDR1 and CDR2 from the germline V gene are MNHEY and SVGAGI. V was clipped by 10 bases and J by 6 bases; unmatched bases: 9. CDR3 DNA: TGTGCCACCGGGTGGGACAGGGGATCCAATGAGCAGTTCTTC. Protein sequence: CATGWDRGSNEQFF.

For the CDR3, the DNA is TGTGCCAGCAGCTTAGACCGGGACAGGGCTTCACCCCTCCACTTT. Translated, it gives CASSLDRDRASPLHF. The chain combines TRBV7-2 with TRBJ1-6, with TRBD1 identical over 9 bases. Germline V gene data show CDR1 as SGHTA and CDR2 as FQGNSA. V shed 1 base, J shed 9 bases, and the junction held 4 bases outside the gene matches. The CDR3 contains 15 residues.